This paragraph reports one T cell receptor beta chain. As yet, its antigen is unknown. The sample carries other DNA sequences with the same CDR3. The naive CD8 population came from CD45RO-negative cells selected for CCR7, without terminally differentiated effector memory CD45RA+ cells. This specimen belongs to a study of shared clonotypes between healthy human individuals. The study, taken as a whole, reports: Naive subsets tended to show greater estimated richness than memory subsets. The sharing of about 5% of naive CD4 clonotypes was seen across a handful of donors.

Trimming pared 8 bases from V and 0 bases from J, leaving 8 bases between. Looked up from germline, CDR1 is MDHEN and CDR2 is SYDVKM. The CDR3 is 12 residues long. Clones were read by immunoSEQ multiplex PCR, and TCRdb kept only the in-frame ones, dropping some. The sample shows some 2 million clones, approximately 95% of them seen only once. The clonotype comes from a young man in good health. This chain connects TRBV28 to TRBJ2-7; D may be TRBD1 (6 bases). Sequencing used naive CD8+ T cells sorted from blood. DNA of the CDR3: TGTGCCAGCCGGGACACCTCCTACGAGCAGTACTTC. It codes for CASRDTSYEQYF.